Below are 2 T cell receptor beta chains sequenced from a single sample in a study of spatial heterogeneity in lung cancer. Antigens of these TCRs are unknown. TCRdb itself ran the 5' RACE reads through MiXCR, one entry per CDR3 protein. The sample holds some 11,000 distinct CDR3 sequences; around 5.5% are singletons and the top ten take about an eighth. As to time point: sample taken at primary tumor resection. Whole-study results and caveats: Intratumoral expanded alpha and beta TCR counts were found to track tumor mutation counts.

The sequencing used lung tumor tissue, collected at surgery. Source of these receptors: a male donor with early-stage non-small cell lung cancer.

In its sample, this clonotype was seen a few times. Within a library made for alpha chains, this beta chain is off target, and its count is uninformative. The chain is built from TRBV5-1 and TRBJ2-7, with 14 positions matching TRBD2. CDR3 size: 16 residues. V was clipped by 0 bases and J by 6 bases; unmatched bases: 5. The germline CDR1 and CDR2 sequences are SGHRS and YFSETQ. CDR3 loop: CASSLGTSGRNVEQYF. Here the CDR3 DNA reads TGCGCCAGCAGCTTGGGGACTAGCGGGAGGAATGTCGAGCAGTACTTC.

This clonotype is termed medium-sized. This beta chain is a stray sequence in a library constructed for alpha chains; its clone size is not meaningful. V usage is TRBV10-3 and J usage is TRBJ1-2, with 7 bases matching TRBD1. Germline CDR1 is ENHRY and CDR2 is SYGVKD. The CDR3 totals 14 residues. The trim removed 2 bases at V and 6 bases at J, leaving 6 bases unmatched. The DNA for the CDR3 is TGTGCCATCAGTGAGAGAGGGGGCAGTAATGGCTACACCTTC. It codes for CAISERGGSNGYTF.